Presented here are 25 T cell receptor beta chains from one specimen sequenced in a study of PD-L1 blockade in urothelial cancer. Time point here: peripheral blood 6 weeks after treatment start. Clones were read by immunoSEQ multiplex PCR, and TCRdb kept only the in-frame ones, dropping some. In the table there are 40,000 to 55,000 clones, about 90% of which are singletons. The source was PBMCs, collected around atezolizumab (anti-PD-L1) treatment. Every receptor here comes from a man in his 60s with urothelial cancer.

V and J are TRBV10-3 and TRBJ1-1, with D uncertain. From germline, CDR1 is ENHRY and CDR2 SYGVKD. The CDR3 sequence is 12 residues long. With 3 bases removed from V and 10 bases from J, the gap between germline ends came to 12 bases. CDR3 in DNA: TGTGCCATCAGTGATCTACGGGTGGTAGCTTTCTTT. Its translation: CAISDLRVVAFF.

The chain has TRBV15 and TRBJ2-7, with a tentative D call TRBD2 (5 bases). Germline V gene data show CDR1 as LNHNV and CDR2 as YYDKDF (reference sequence). The CDR3 spans 13 residues. V lost 4 bases and J lost 1, with 8 bases in between. The CDR3 sequence is CATSTGDSYEQYF. As DNA, the CDR3 is TGTGCCACCAGCACCGGGGATTCCTACGAGCAGTACTTC.

The chain combines TRBV28 with TRBJ1-1; D is uncertain. This CDR3 comprises 14 residues. CDR1 MDHEN and CDR2 SYDVKM come from the germline V gene. Trimming removed 4 bases at V and 1 base at J, with 10 bases between. The CDR3 sequence: CASSSKIGNTEAFF. The CDR3 nucleotides are TGTGCCAGCAGTTCTAAAATCGGGAACACTGAAGCTTTCTTT.

The CDR3 reads CASSQEQGAGDEKLFF. The CDR3 bases are TGCGCCAGCAGCCAAGAACAGGGGGCAGGAGATGAAAAACTGTTTTTT. J is TRBJ1-4 and V is TRBV4-3, with TRBD1 identical over 9 bases. Germline CDR1 reads LGHNA; CDR2 reads YSLEER. V gave up 0 bases and J gave up 6 bases; unmatched junction bases: 5. The CDR3 totals 16 residues.

This rearrangement joins TRBV15 to TRBJ1-2; 7 bases fit TRBD1. The CDR3 is 13 residues long. Germline V gene lookup returns CDR1 LNHNV and CDR2 YYDKDF (reference sequence). With V trimmed by 2 bases and J by 9 bases, 6 bases remained unmatched. The CDR3 loop is CATSRRQGSSYTF. In DNA form, the CDR3 reads TGTGCCACCAGCAGAAGACAGGGTAGTAGCTACACCTTC.

CDR3 DNA sequence: TGTGCCAGCAGCCGAGGACAGGCGACCTACGAGCAGTACTTC. It codes for CASSRGQATYEQYF. The chain has TRBV4-2 and TRBJ2-7; TRBD1 agrees at 7 bases. This CDR3 contains 14 residues. V shed 4 bases, J shed 2 bases, and the junction held 5 bases outside the gene matches. Germline assignment: CDR1 LGHNA and CDR2 YNFKEQ.

The genes are TRBV7-8 and TRBJ2-5; 13 positions match TRBD2. Germline CDR1 SGHVS, CDR2 FQNEAQ. Trimming removed 5 bases from V and 6 bases from J; junction bases left unmatched: 18. The CDR3 is 19 amino acids. CDR3 bases: TGTGCCAGCAGCACGAGGGCCGGGACTAGCGGGGCTCGAGGAAAGACCCAGTACTTC. Translated, it gives CASSTRAGTSGARGKTQYF.

The chain is built from TRBV19 and TRBJ1-5, with D unclear. The ends were cut back, 9 bases at V and 1 base at J, with 19 bases in the middle. The CDR3 runs 16 residues. Germline CDR1 LNHDA, CDR2 SQIVND (reference sequence). CDR3 sequence reads: CASSGVLVRSNQPQHF. The CDR3 region has the DNA TGTGCCAGCAGCGGGGTACTGGTAAGAAGCAATCAGCCCCAGCATTTT.

The chain links TRBV11-1 to TRBJ1-1; TRBD1 matches at 7 bases. The CDR3 is made up of 18 amino acids. CDR1 and CDR2 (germline): SGHAT, FQDESV (reference sequence). V shed 1 base, J shed 0 bases, and the junction held 11 bases outside the gene matches. The CDR3 loop reads CASSLGYGTDLMNTEAFF. The CDR3 DNA is TGTGCCAGCAGCTTAGGATATGGGACAGACCTGATGAACACTGAAGCTTTCTTT.

Written as DNA, the CDR3 is TGTGCCAGCAAGAGGGCGGATCAGCCCCAGCATTTT. Translated: CASKRADQPQHF. This chain joins TRBV6-6 and TRBJ1-5; D gene unclear. Per germline, CDR1 MNHNY and CDR2 SVGAGI (reference sequence). V was pared by 7 bases and J by 5 bases, with 9 bases between. This CDR3 spans 12 amino acids.

The rearrangement joins TRBV7-2 to TRBJ2-7, with TRBD1 matching 7 bases. CDR3 length: 14 residues. Per the germline V gene, CDR1 is SGHTA and CDR2 is FQGNSA. The V segment lost 5 bases and the J segment 5 bases; nucleotides outside the gene matches: 9. CDR3: CASSRNRGPHEQYF. CDR3 DNA sequence: TGTGCCAGCAGCCGTAACAGGGGACCCCACGAGCAGTACTTC.

This chain uses TRBV18 with TRBJ1-5; D is unclear. This CDR3 comprises 15 residues. V was cut by 2 bases and J by 2 bases, with 10 bases left in between. In germline, CDR1 is KGHSH, CDR2 LQKENI. The CDR3 sequence is CASSPSSDGNQPQHF. Written as DNA, the CDR3 is TGTGCCAGCTCACCATCCAGCGATGGCAATCAGCCCCAGCATTTT.

This CDR3 reads CASSQGSATNNSPLHF. CDR3 nucleotide sequence: TGCGCCAGCAGCCAAGGTAGCGCAACTAATAATTCACCCCTCCACTTT. This chain uses TRBV4-3 with TRBJ1-6; D is unresolved. The CDR3 is 16 residues long. V was trimmed by 1 base and J by 5 bases, leaving 12 bases between them. The V gene's germline CDR1 is LGHNA and CDR2 YSLEER.

The chain links TRBV6-1 to TRBJ2-7, with D perhaps TRBD2 (5 bases). There are 13 residues in the CDR3. Germline V gives CDR1 MNHNS, CDR2 SASEGT. V lost 5 bases to trimming and J lost 1 base, with 9 bases between them. The CDR3 nucleotides are TGTGCCAGCAGTCCCCGCGGGTCCTACGAGCAGTACTTC. Amino acid sequence: CASSPRGSYEQYF.

V gene TRBV2 combines with J gene TRBJ1-2, with 10 bases aligning to TRBD1. The germline V gene encodes CDR1 SNHLY and CDR2 FYNNEI. The CDR3 runs 15 residues. With 2 bases clipped from V and 4 bases from J, the junction kept 4 bases outside the gene matches. The CDR3 nucleotides read TGTGCCAGCAGTGAACCCGGGACAGGGGTCTATGGCTACACCTTC. Translated: CASSEPGTGVYGYTF.

The CDR3 spells CASSFLSGVYNEQFF. The CDR3 DNA reads TGTGCCAGCAGTTTCCTTAGCGGGGTATACAATGAGCAGTTCTTC. The rearrangement joins TRBV27 to TRBJ2-1; TRBD2 matches at 8 bases. With V trimmed by 3 bases and J by 4 bases, 5 bases remained unmatched. Germline CDR1 reads MNHEY; CDR2 reads SMNVEV (reference sequence). The CDR3 is 15 amino acids.

This clone was seen just once. The chain joins TRBV5-4 to TRBJ1-5; tentatively, D is TRBD1 (6 bases). Germline V gives CDR1 SGHNT, CDR2 YYREEE (reference sequence). This CDR3 is 12 amino acids long. With 3 bases removed from V and 5 bases from J, the gap between germline ends came to 6 bases. CDR3 in amino acids: CASSSGDQPQHF. CDR3 DNA sequence: TGTGCCAGCAGCTCAGGGGATCAGCCCCAGCATTTT. The whole variable domain, filled in from reference TRBV5-4 and TRBJ1-5, reads ETGVTQSPTHLIKTRGQQVTLRCSSQSGHNTVSWYQQALGQGPQFIFQYYREEENGRGNFPPRFSGLQFPNYSSELNVNALELDDSALYLCASSSGDQPQHFGDGTRLSIL.

CDR3 sequence reads: CASSLFAGGRSNTEAFF. CDR3 nucleotides: TGTGCCAGCAGTTTATTTGCAGGGGGCAGATCGAACACTGAAGCTTTCTTT. The chain has TRBV28 and TRBJ1-1; the match to TRBD1 covers 8 bases. The CDR3 runs to 17 residues. The trim removed 1 base at V and 1 base at J, leaving 8 bases unmatched. The germline V gene encodes CDR1 MDHEN and CDR2 SYDVKM.

This chain joins TRBV27 and TRBJ1-2, with D possibly TRBD1 on 6 matching bases. The CDR3 covers 13 residues. Trimming stripped 4 bases from V and 5 bases from J, with 11 bases between. The germline V gene encodes CDR1 MNHEY and CDR2 SMNVEV (reference sequence). Here the CDR3 reads CASSYRERYGYTF. CDR3 in DNA: TGTGCCAGCAGTTACAGGGAGAGGTATGGCTACACCTTC.

This rearrangement joins TRBV19 to TRBJ1-5, with D possibly being TRBD1 (5 bases). Per the germline V gene, CDR1 is LNHDA and CDR2 is SQIVND (reference sequence). The CDR3 runs to 16 residues. V shed 4 bases and J shed 0 bases, with 13 bases lying between them. In DNA, the CDR3 is TGTGCCAGTAGTACTGGGATAGGGGATAGCAATCAGCCCCAGCATTTT. Translated: CASSTGIGDSNQPQHF.

This chain joins TRBV2 and TRBJ2-3; the D gene is possibly TRBD2 (6 bases). The V gene lost 0 bases and the J gene lost 5 bases, with 15 bases spanning the gap. The germline CDR1 and CDR2 sequences are SNHLY and FYNNEI. The CDR3 has 16 residues. This chain's CDR3 is CASSEAIASVGDTQYF. The CDR3 DNA reads TGTGCCAGCAGTGAAGCAATAGCTAGCGTCGGAGATACGCAGTATTTT.

The rearrangement joins TRBV5-1 to TRBJ1-5, with 11 positions matching TRBD1. Germline V gives CDR1 SGHRS, CDR2 YFSETQ. Unmatched junction bases numbered 9, after V lost 0 bases and J lost 1 base. The CDR3 is 19 amino acids. CDR3 loop: CASSLGTPGQGGSNQPQHF. The CDR3 DNA follows: TGCGCCAGCAGCTTGGGCACACCGGGACAGGGGGGCAGCAATCAGCCCCAGCATTTT. Looking up the rest from reference TRBV5-1 and TRBJ1-5 gives the full variable domain: KAGVTQTPRYLIKTRGQQVTLSCSPISGHRSVSWYQQTPGQGLQFLFEYFSETQRNKGNFPGRFSGRQFSNSRSEMNVSTLELGDSALYLCASSLGTPGQGGSNQPQHFGDGTRLSIL.

This clone was recorded once. The chain combines TRBV9 with TRBJ2-5, with 9 positions matching TRBD1. Trimming cost V 0 bases and J 1 base; bases outside gene matches: 4. CDR3 size: 16 residues. Germline CDR1 SGDLS, CDR2 YYNGEE. CDR3 nucleotide sequence: TGTGCCAGCAGCGTAGGGACAGGGGAACTCCAAGAGACCCAGTACTTC. Translated: CASSVGTGELQETQYF. The full variable domain, its missing parts supplied by reference TRBV9 and TRBJ2-5, is DSGVTQTPKHLITATGQRVTLRCSPRSGDLSVYWYQQSLDQGLQFLIQYYNGEERAKGNILERFSAQQFPDLHSELNLSSLELGDSALYFCASSVGTGELQETQYFGPGTRLLVL.

V gene TRBV5-6 combines with J gene TRBJ2-5; D unclear. Germline values: CDR1 SGHDT, CDR2 YYEEEE. Trimming removed 4 bases from V and 1 base from J, with 14 bases in between. CDR3 length equals 15 residues. CDR3 nucleotides: TGTGCCAGCAGCATAAGGTGGGCCGCCCAAGAGACCCAGTACTTC. Protein product: CASSIRWAAQETQYF.

This chain uses TRBV6-6 with TRBJ2-5; 8 bases are shared with TRBD2. Losses at the gene ends were 7 bases for V and 3 bases for J; bases not matched to a gene: 7. The CDR3 length is 14 residues. Germline CDR1 MNHNY, CDR2 SVGAGI (reference sequence). The CDR3 DNA sequence: TGTGCCAGCATCCGGGCGGGGGGAAAAGAGACCCAGTACTTC. It specifies CASIRAGGKETQYF.